The present T cell receptor beta chain was sequenced within a study of T-cell memory formation after mild COVID-19 (dated by TCRdb to 2020 to 2023). In the study overall: TCR sequence clusters from the two donors were largely donor specific. In a couple of donors, T-cell clones that expanded and contracted after mild COVID-19 were followed by sequencing TCRalpha and TCRbeta repertoires longitudinally. Two young, previously healthy adult volunteers made up the cohort, one male and one female. Overall results and qualifications from the work: The study covered only a couple of mild cases, and larger cohorts including severe cases with pre-infection samples were considered necessary. Balanced CD4/CD8 phenotypes were observed for clones contracting from day 15 to 85, whereas a bias towards CD4+ was observed for a second wave of clones expanding from day 15 to 37. Contracting CD4+ clones were located mainly in the CM and EM memory subsets, whereas CD8+ clones were found to be enriched in EMRA. SARS-CoV-2 specificity of the second-wave clones peaking on day 37 was not confirmed. Some responding clones were detected in pre-infection memory, suggesting pre-existing cross-reactive memory T cells joined the SARS-CoV-2 response.

TCRdb names Illumina NovaSeq 6000 as the instrument used. TCRalpha and TCRbeta cDNA libraries were constructed by 5'RACE with constant-segment primers, with sample barcodes and unique molecular identifiers being introduced. Trizol reagent was used to extract RNA from every sample. Libraries were amplified in two PCR steps, with a second sample barcode and Illumina TruSeq adapters added in the second step. Sequencing of libraries was performed on an Illumina NovaSeq with 2 x 150 bp paired-end reads. The paper's data handling went like this. Reads were demultiplexed and collapsed into UMI-guided consensus sequences with migec v1.2.7. Using mixcr v2.1.11, the UMI consensuses were aligned to TRA and TRB V and J templates and assembled into clonotypes. Expanded or contracted clonotypes were those called significant by both edgeR and NoisET, with noise models trained on biological replicates. For edgeR calls, a false discovery rate-adjusted p below 0.01 and a log2 fold-change threshold of 1 were applied. As an exploratory analysis of dynamics, max-normalized trajectories of the 1000 most abundant clonotypes were examined with PCA combined with hierarchical clustering. The CD4 or CD8 phenotype of responding clones was assigned using the separately sequenced CD4+ and CD8+ repertoires. TCRdb reprocessed the public reads (quality trimming at Q25 with fastp, clone calling with MiXCR) and kept in-frame beta chains. Each entry merges the rows of one CDR3 protein and shows their most common DNA and genes. The V and J calls come from TCRdb's annotation, not from the publication. In this sample the table shows fewer than 200,000 distinct CDR3 sequences, about 21% of which occur a single time. 23% of the sample belongs to the ten largest clones.

PBMCs were isolated by Ficoll-Paque density gradient centrifugation. About this clonotype itself: Its antigen is not yet known. Qualities for individual bases were not recorded, and no much larger clone is one base off.

The sequenced sample was PBMCs or a T cell subset sorted from them (not recorded which). This sequence was found in an adult woman who had mild COVID-19 (a few samples of this study predate the infection). The sample titles of this study are shuffled in the database, so cell type and time point are left out; the donor was told from shared clones.

CDR3 loop: CASSLQSDTQYF. The nucleotide sequence reads TGCGCCAGCAGCTTGCAGTCAGATACGCAGTATTTT. The sequence joins TRBV5-1 to TRBJ2-3; too little of a D gene remains to name it. According to the germline V gene, CDR1 reads SGHRS and CDR2 reads YFSETQ. Measured from the cysteine to the phenylalanine, the CDR3 is 12 residues long. The CDR3 DNA has 36 bases and is translated from base 1. The V end loses 1 base and the J end loses 4 bases, and a stretch of 4 bases separates them.